The subject of this entry is one TCR beta chain. The antigen remains unidentified. TCRdb's table, derived via immunoSEQ multiplex PCR, lists solely in-frame clones and lacks some. The sample lists about 97,000 clones; approximately 89% were seen once. Trimming removed 3 bases at V and 10 bases at J, with 20 bases between. This CDR3 comprises 16 residues. The germline V gene encodes CDR1 SGDLS and CDR2 YYNGEE. Second-dose intervals near 4 or 12 weeks were combined. These data come from a study of T cell responses to AZD1222 COVID-19 vaccine. Study-wide results and caveats: White British donors predominated, females outnumbered males, and clonal diversity was possibly underestimated.

This receptor was taken from an adult who received the AZD1222 COVID-19 vaccine. J is TRBJ1-6 and V is TRBV9; D is perhaps TRBD1 (6 bases). This material consisted of peripheral blood, taken 28 days after the second AZD1222 dose. Here the CDR3 reads CASSAAGTPLGSPLHF. CDR3 sequence (DNA): TGTGCCAGCAGCGCCGCCGGGACACCCCTAGGATCACCCCTCCACTTT.